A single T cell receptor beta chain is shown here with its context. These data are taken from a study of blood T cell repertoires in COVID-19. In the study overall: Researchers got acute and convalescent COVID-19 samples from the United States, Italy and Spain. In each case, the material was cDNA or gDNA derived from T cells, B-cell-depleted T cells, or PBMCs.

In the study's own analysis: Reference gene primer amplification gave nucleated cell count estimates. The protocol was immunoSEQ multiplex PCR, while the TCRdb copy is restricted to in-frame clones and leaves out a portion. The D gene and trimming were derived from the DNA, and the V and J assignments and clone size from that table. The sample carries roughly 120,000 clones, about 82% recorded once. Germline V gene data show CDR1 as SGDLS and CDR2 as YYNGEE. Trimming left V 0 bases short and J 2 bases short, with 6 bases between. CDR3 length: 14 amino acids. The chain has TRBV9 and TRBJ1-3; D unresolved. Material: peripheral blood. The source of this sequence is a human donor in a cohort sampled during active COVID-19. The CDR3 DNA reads TGTGCCAGCAGCGTAGGAGGAACTGGAAACACCATATATTTT. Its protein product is CASSVGGTGNTIYF.